A single sample gave rise to the 7 T cell receptor beta chains below, sequenced in a study of control samples from healthy donors and cancer patients. The repertoire was sequenced with immunoSEQ multiplex PCR; TCRdb's copy has only in-frame clones and lacks some. This sample yields some 160,000 clones, of which about 94% are seen a single time; about 9.3% belongs to the top ten. Sequencing used blood. The receptors derive from a woman aged 40 to 55 in good health.

This clone has a single count. The V call is TRBV27, the J call TRBJ1-2; D might be TRBD1 (5 bases). Germline CDR1 MNHEY, CDR2 SMNVEV (reference sequence). Trimming removed 2 bases from V and 6 bases from J, with 7 bases in between. The CDR3 totals 12 residues. DNA for the CDR3: TGTGCCAGCAGTTTAGGGGGTGATGGCTACACCTTC. It is translated as CASSLGGDGYTF.

The CDR3 coding sequence is TGTGCCAGCAGTGAAGGGCAGGGGAGGGAAAAACTGTTTTTT. Its translation: CASSEGQGREKLFF. The genes are TRBV6-1 and TRBJ1-4; D perhaps matches TRBD1 (6 bases). Looked up from germline, CDR1 is MNHNS and CDR2 is SASEGT. V lost 1 base and J lost 8, with 11 bases in between. The CDR3 has 14 amino acids.

The chain recombines TRBV5-6 with TRBJ1-5, with 9 bases identical to TRBD1. With 3 bases clipped from V and 6 bases from J, the junction kept 7 bases outside the gene matches. Germline lookup yields CDR1 SGHDT and CDR2 YYEEEE. This CDR3 has 15 amino acids. The DNA for the CDR3 is TGTGCCAGCAGCTGGGGACAGGGAGGTATTCAGCCCCAGCATTTT. Translating it yields CASSWGQGGIQPQHF.

The chain uses TRBV6-5 and TRBJ2-5; D possibly uses TRBD1 or TRBD2 (5 bases each). The germline V and J ends were trimmed by 2 bases and 2 bases, with 9 bases remaining between them. The CDR3 loop spans 14 amino acids. Germline assignment: CDR1 MNHEY and CDR2 SVGAGI. In DNA form, the CDR3 reads TGTGCCAGCAGTTACAGGGGCGGGCAAGAGACCCAGTACTTC. This codes for CASSYRGGQETQYF.

The rearrangement uses TRBV3-1 (or the pseudogene TRBV3-2) and TRBJ1-2, with D possibly TRBD1 on 5 matching bases. This CDR3 spans 16 amino acids. V lost 2 bases and J 7 bases, leaving 20 bases between the germline ends. Germline V gene data show CDR1 as LGHDT and CDR2 as YNNKEL (reference sequence). The DNA of the CDR3 is TGTGCCAGCAGCCAATACCCCCTAGAGGGGAAGGGTGGCTACACCTTC. It is translated as CASSQYPLEGKGGYTF.

This clone was seen only a few times. The CDR3 loop reads CASSTGLDGILSPLHF. The CDR3 DNA reads as TGTGCCAGCAGCACTGGCTTAGACGGGATCTTATCACCCCTCCACTTT. The chain joins TRBV5-8 to TRBJ1-6; D is uncertain. Germline V gene data show CDR1 as SGHTS and CDR2 as YDEGEE. The CDR3 covers 16 residues. The germline V and J ends were trimmed by 4 bases and 10 bases, with 21 bases remaining between them.

V and J are TRBV18 and TRBJ1-5, with D perhaps TRBD1 (5 bases). Germline V lookup: CDR1 KGHSH, CDR2 LQKENI. Trimming shortened V by 4 bases and J by 3 bases, and 7 bases separated the two germline ends. The CDR3 covers 13 residues. This CDR3 is CASSRQLNQPQHF. The CDR3 DNA follows: TGTGCCAGCTCACGACAGCTCAATCAGCCCCAGCATTTT.